This entry lists 24 T cell receptor beta chains sequenced from one sample in a study of T-cell memory formation after mild COVID-19. TCRdb used MiXCR to reprocess the 5' RACE reads, holding one entry per CDR3 protein. Here the sample spans 350,000 to 500,000 distinct CDR3 sequences, 20% to 30% being singletons. Material: PBMCs or a T cell subset sorted from them (not recorded which). The source is an adult woman who had mild COVID-19 (a few samples of this study predate the infection). Cell type and time point are not known.

The chain is built from TRBV7-6 and TRBJ2-3; 10 bases match TRBD2. The CDR3 runs to 15 residues. Per the germline V gene, CDR1 is SGHVS and CDR2 is FNYEAQ. V shed 2 bases and J 4 bases; nucleotides not matched to a gene: 3. As DNA, the CDR3 is TGTGCCAGCAGCTTAACTAGCGGGGATTCAGATACGCAGTATTTT. Translation: CASSLTSGDSDTQYF.

This clonotype has more than one count but fewer than ten. This chain links TRBV5-4 with TRBJ2-5; 7 nucleotides agree with TRBD1. Germline trimming cut 4 bases from V and 1 base from J; bases unmatched to any gene: 4. The CDR3 runs to 14 residues. Germline assignment: CDR1 SGHNT and CDR2 YYREEE (reference sequence). The CDR3 region has the DNA TGTGCCAGCAGCCAGGGACAGCTCCAAGAGACCCAGTACTTC. It specifies CASSQGQLQETQYF. The full variable domain, rest sourced from reference TRBV5-4 and TRBJ2-5, is ETGVTQSPTHLIKTRGQQVTLRCSSQSGHNTVSWYQQALGQGPQFIFQYYREEENGRGNFPPRFSGLQFPNYSSELNVNALELDDSALYLCASSQGQLQETQYFGPGTRLLVL.

This clonotype was observed a handful of times. The CDR3 nucleotides read TGTGCCAGCAGGCTGGACGGGAGCAGTGGAGAGGCTTTCTTT. This encodes CASRLDGSSGEAFF. The chain recombines TRBV12-3 or TRBV12-4 with TRBJ1-1; no definite D call. With 6 bases removed from V and 11 bases from J, the gap between germline ends came to 22 bases. This CDR3 contains 14 residues.

The V call is TRBV11-2, the J call TRBJ2-1; D ambiguous. Germline assignment: CDR1 SGHAT and CDR2 FQNNGV. V was cut by 0 bases and J by 4 bases, with 4 bases left in between. This CDR3 region has 13 residues. In DNA form, the CDR3 reads TGTGCCAGCAGCTTAGAGGGTTACAATGAGCAGTTCTTC. This codes for CASSLEGYNEQFF.

This clonotype has a handful of counts. V and J are TRBV6-5 and TRBJ2-3; 7 bases fit TRBD2. Germline CDR1 and CDR2: MNHEY and SVGAGI. The J segment lost 4 bases and the V segment lost 4 bases, leaving 5 bases of the junction unmatched. The CDR3 has 14 residues. CDR3 region: CASSLTSAADTQYF. In DNA form, the CDR3 reads TGTGCCAGCAGTTTAACTAGCGCCGCAGATACGCAGTATTTT.

This clonotype has just one count. The rearrangement uses TRBV5-5 and TRBJ2-3, with D possibly TRBD1 on 5 matching bases. V was cut by 4 bases and J by 4 bases, with 13 bases left in between. CDR1 and CDR2 from the germline V gene are SGHKS and YYEKEE (reference sequence). The CDR3 length is 14 residues. The CDR3 reads CASSPLREPDTQYF. Here the CDR3 DNA reads TGTGCCAGCAGCCCTCTCAGGGAACCAGATACGCAGTATTTT.

This clonotype showed up just a few times. This chain joins TRBV5-1 and TRBJ1-5, with D possibly TRBD1 on 5 matching bases. This CDR3 is built from 16 residues. The germline V and J ends were trimmed by 4 bases and 4 bases, with 18 bases remaining between them. From germline, CDR1 is SGHRS and CDR2 YFSETQ. CDR3 in DNA: TGCGCCAGCAGCAAAAATCCTGGGGGGATTAATCAGCCCCAGCATTTT. Its protein is CASSKNPGGINQPQHF.

This clonotype was observed once. CDR3 DNA sequence: TGTGCCAGCAGTGACTCGACAGGCGAGAGGTATGGCTACACCTTC. It codes for CASSDSTGERYGYTF. The chain recombines TRBV2 with TRBJ1-2, with D maybe TRBD1 (6 bases). The germline V gene has CDR1 SNHLY and CDR2 FYNNEI. The V and J ends lost 3 bases and 5 bases respectively, with 16 bases between them. The CDR3 has 15 amino acids.

The sample holds a few counts of this clonotype. The rearrangement links TRBV30 to TRBJ2-3; 10 bases align to TRBD2. This CDR3 has 14 amino acids. Germline-derived CDR1 and CDR2 are GTSNPN and SVGIG (reference sequence). Trimming took 2 bases from V and 6 from J; bases not matched to a gene: 5. The DNA of the CDR3 is TGTGCCTGGAGTCCAGCGGGGGGGCTGGATACGCAGTATTTT. Translation: CAWSPAGGLDTQYF.

This chain connects TRBV4-2 to TRBJ2-7; 7 bases align to TRBD1. The germline CDR1 and CDR2 sequences are LGHNA and YNFKEQ. V gave up 2 bases and J gave up 0 bases; unmatched junction bases: 4. There are 15 residues in the CDR3. The CDR3 region is CASSQPGQSSYEQYF. In DNA, the CDR3 is TGTGCCAGCAGCCAACCGGGACAGAGCTCCTACGAGCAGTACTTC.

The rearrangement joins TRBV7-6 to TRBJ2-1, with D tentatively TRBD2 (6 bases). CDR3 length: 15 amino acids. V gave up 5 bases and J gave up 0 bases, with 11 bases separating them. The V gene's germline CDR1 is SGHVS and CDR2 FNYEAQ. CDR3 loop: CASSPGGASYNEQFF. As DNA, the CDR3 is TGTGCCAGCAGCCCCGGCGGGGCCTCCTACAATGAGCAGTTCTTC.

This clonotype turned up a few times. This rearrangement joins TRBV30 to TRBJ1-5; D gene ambiguous. The CDR3 has 13 amino acids. Germline CDR1 is GTSNPN and CDR2 is SVGIG (reference sequence). The ends were cut back, 2 bases at V and 5 bases at J, with 10 bases in the middle. Written as DNA, the CDR3 is TGTGCCTGGAGTTGGAGGAACGATCAGCCCCAGCATTTT. It is translated as CAWSWRNDQPQHF. The full variable domain, with the rest looked up from reference TRBV30 and TRBJ1-5, is SQTIHQWPATLVQPVGSPLSLECTVEGTSNPNLYWYRQAAGRGLQLLFYSVGIGQISSEVPQNLSASRPQDRQFILSSKKLLLSDSGFYLCAWSWRNDQPQHFGDGTRLSIL.

This clonotype was seen a handful of times. The chain links TRBV6-5 to TRBJ2-7; D remains ambiguous. Germline V gene data show CDR1 as MNHEY and CDR2 as SVGAGI. This CDR3 contains 12 residues. The ends were cut back, 0 bases at V and 10 bases at J, with 10 bases in the middle. CDR3 sequence (DNA): TGTGCCAGCAGTTACTCGCTTGGTCAACAGTACTTC. Encoded protein: CASSYSLGQQYF.

This clonotype was detected a few times. The chain recombines TRBV7-8 with TRBJ2-7; D call uncertain. Trimming cost V 2 bases and J 0 bases, with 8 bases left between them. CDR1 is SGHVS and CDR2 is FQNEAQ in the germline V gene. This CDR3 spans 14 amino acids. CDR3 bases: TGTGCCAGCAGCTTATCCCGGACCTCCTACGAGCAGTACTTC. Its translation: CASSLSRTSYEQYF.

The CDR3 loop reads CASSLGTGTSEQFF. The DNA of the CDR3 is TGTGCCAGCAGCCTTGGGACCGGAACGAGCGAGCAGTTCTTC. The chain combines TRBV7-9 with TRBJ2-1; D might be TRBD1 or TRBD2, each matching 5 bases. The germline V gene encodes CDR1 SEHNR and CDR2 FQNEAQ (reference sequence). Trimming stripped 5 bases from V and 10 bases from J, with 18 bases between. The CDR3 is 14 residues long.

This clonotype was observed a few times. V gene TRBV12-3 or TRBV12-4 combines with J gene TRBJ2-7; the D call may be TRBD1 or TRBD2 (5 bases each). V was pared by 11 bases and J by 2 bases, with 13 bases between. This CDR3 is 12 amino acids long. The CDR3 region is CAVARGPYEQYF. The CDR3 nucleotides are TGTGCCGTCGCCCGGGGCCCCTACGAGCAGTACTTC.

The chain joins TRBV24-1 to TRBJ1-4; 7 bases align to TRBD1. Germline CDR1 and CDR2: KGHDR and SFDVKD. The CDR3 extends over 15 amino acids. J gave up 0 bases and V 10 bases, and 7 bases lay outside the gene matches. The CDR3 reads CATGDSAATNEKLFF. The CDR3 coding sequence is TGTGCCACTGGGGACAGCGCTGCAACTAATGAAAAACTGTTTTTT.

V and J are TRBV7-9 and TRBJ2-2, with TRBD2 as a possible D gene (5 bases). Germline V gives CDR1 SEHNR, CDR2 FQNEAQ (reference sequence). This CDR3 has 12 residues. Trimming left V 6 bases short and J 13 bases short, with 15 bases between. The CDR3 nucleotides read TGTGCCAGCAGACGGGGTTCCCTAGTGCTGTTTTTT. Residues: CASRRGSLVLFF.

The chain has TRBV12-3 or TRBV12-4 and TRBJ2-3; no clear D. The CDR3 runs 15 residues. V was trimmed by 3 bases and J by 4 bases, leaving 14 bases between them. Here the CDR3 reads CASSFWASRSDTQYF. CDR3 nucleotide sequence: TGTGCCAGCAGTTTTTGGGCGTCTAGATCAGATACGCAGTATTTT.

This clonotype came up a few times. This chain joins TRBV7-9 and TRBJ2-5; a weak D match, TRBD1 (5 bases). Germline values: CDR1 SEHNR, CDR2 FQNEAQ (reference sequence). V lost 0 bases and J lost 4, with 12 bases in between. The CDR3 consists of 15 residues. The CDR3 reads CASSLASWGRETQYF. The DNA for the CDR3 is TGTGCCAGCAGCTTAGCGAGCTGGGGCCGAGAGACCCAGTACTTC.

This clonotype was seen more than once but under ten times. The chain joins TRBV5-1 to TRBJ1-6; 8 bases are shared with TRBD1. Germline CDR1 SGHRS, CDR2 YFSETQ. With V trimmed by 0 bases and J by 9 bases, 8 bases remained unmatched. The length of the CDR3 is 16 residues. The CDR3 is CASSLAGQEIGSPLHF. The CDR3 nucleotides are TGCGCCAGCAGCTTGGCGGGACAGGAGATCGGTTCACCCCTCCACTTT.

A few counts support this clonotype. The CDR3 here is CASSFMPIWEGPKIYGYTF. CDR3 DNA: TGCGCCAGCAGCTTCATGCCCATATGGGAGGGCCCTAAAATCTATGGCTACACCTTC. This chain joins TRBV5-1 and TRBJ1-2; D unclear. Germline loops: CDR1 SGHRS, CDR2 YFSETQ. The CDR3 has 19 residues. The germline V and J ends were trimmed by 2 bases and 4 bases, with 27 bases remaining between them.

This clonotype was found a few times. The chain joins TRBV6-1 to TRBJ2-5; D gene ambiguous. Germline CDR1 and CDR2: MNHNS and SASEGT. V lost 7 bases to trimming and J lost 5 bases, with 17 bases between them. This CDR3 is 14 amino acids long. The CDR3 bases are TGTGCCAGCACTGTGGGCGTTGATGTGGAGACCCAGTACTTC. Residues: CASTVGVDVETQYF.

The chain couples TRBV5-1 to TRBJ1-1; 11 nucleotides align to TRBD1. The germline V gene has CDR1 SGHRS and CDR2 YFSETQ. This CDR3 region has 14 residues. The junction had 1 base not matched to a gene; V was cut back by 2 bases and J by 4 bases. The CDR3 region is CASSFGQGATEAFF. In DNA form, the CDR3 reads TGCGCCAGCAGCTTCGGACAGGGGGCCACTGAAGCTTTCTTT.